Shown below are 8 T cell receptor beta chains from a single sample sequenced in a study of early T cells in non-severe SARS-CoV-2 infection. In TCRdb, the 5' RACE reads were re-called with MiXCR into one record per CDR3 protein. The table lists about 55,000 distinct CDR3 sequences, approximately 8% of them singletons. The sequencing input was whole blood. These TCRs come from an adult who was a healthcare worker with PCR-confirmed SARS-CoV-2 infection or an uninfected control (not recorded which).

In this sample, this clonotype turned up a few times. This chain connects TRBV28 to TRBJ1-5, with D maybe TRBD1 (6 bases). The germline V and J ends were trimmed by 8 bases and 2 bases, with 19 bases remaining between them. Per germline, CDR1 MDHEN and CDR2 SYDVKM. The CDR3 runs to 16 residues. CDR3 DNA: TGTGCCAGCGTGGGGAGGTACAGGGAGGGCAATCAGCCCCAGCATTTT. This encodes CASVGRYREGNQPQHF.

This clonotype was counted a few times. The V call is TRBV20-1, the J call TRBJ2-7; 12 bases agree with TRBD2. The germline V gene has CDR1 DFQATT and CDR2 SNEGSKA (reference sequence). The CDR3 loop spans 14 amino acids. V shed 7 bases, J shed 4 bases, and the junction held 8 bases outside the gene matches. The CDR3 bases are TGCAGTGTCGAGGCTAGCGGGGGGGTATACGAGCAGTACTTC. It yields the protein CSVEASGGVYEQYF.

This clonotype was counted a few times. The genes are TRBV14 and TRBJ2-2; D ambiguous. The germline V gene encodes CDR1 SGHDN and CDR2 FVKESK. The V end lost 0 bases, the J end lost 3 bases, and 5 bases lay between the germline ends. CDR3 length: 14 amino acids. In nucleotides, the CDR3 is TGTGCCAGCAGCCAAGATCCTGACACCGGGGAGCTGTTTTTT. This gives the protein CASSQDPDTGELFF.

This clonotype was counted ten times or more. The V call is TRBV7-2, the J call TRBJ2-7; 11 bases line up with TRBD2. V lost 3 bases to trimming and J lost 6 bases; unmatched junction nucleotides: 7. Germline CDR1 is SGHTA and CDR2 is FQGNSA. CDR3 length equals 15 residues. CDR3 bases: TGTGCCAGCAGCTTCGGGCTAGCGGGGGGAGGCGAGCAGTACTTC. Its protein is CASSFGLAGGGEQYF.

The chain links TRBV7-2 to TRBJ2-3, with 7 bases identical to TRBD2. CDR3 length: 16 residues. From germline, CDR1 is SGHTA and CDR2 FQGNSA. V was pared by 5 bases and J by 0 bases, with 8 bases of the junction left unmatched. The CDR3: CASSLTGTTSTDTQYF. CDR3 nucleotides: TGTGCCAGCAGCCTTACCGGGACTACTAGCACAGATACGCAGTATTTT.

There are many counts of this clonotype. The rearrangement uses TRBV24-1 and TRBJ2-3; perhaps TRBD2 as D (6 bases). CDR3 length: 12 amino acids. Germline V lookup: CDR1 KGHDR, CDR2 SFDVKD. V lost 10 bases, J lost 2 bases, and 9 bases lay in between. The CDR3 loop reads CATAGTTDTQYF. CDR3 coding DNA: TGTGCCACGGCGGGGACCACAGATACGCAGTATTTT.

This clonotype has ten or more counts. V is TRBV6-6 and J is TRBJ1-5, with TRBD1 matching over 7 bases. The CDR3 length is 13 residues. V dropped 7 bases and J dropped 7; count of bases not matched to a gene: 7. Germline assignment: CDR1 MNHNY and CDR2 SVGAGI (reference sequence). For the CDR3, the DNA is TGTGCCAGCACACAGGGGATGGGACAGCCCCAGCATTTT. Translating gives CASTQGMGQPQHF.

This clonotype has only a few counts. The rearrangement uses TRBV7-2 and TRBJ2-7, with D perhaps matching TRBD2 (5 bases). Germline V gives CDR1 SGHTA, CDR2 FQGNSA. Deletions cut 4 bases from V and 2 bases from J, with 15 bases between. The CDR3 is 15 residues long. The CDR3 nucleotides read TGTGCCAGCAGCTCCCTCCCGGGATTCACCTACGAGCAGTACTTC. This sequence encodes CASSSLPGFTYEQYF. Complete variable domain (other parts from reference TRBV7-2 and TRBJ2-7): GAGVSQSPSNKVTEKGKDVELRCDPISGHTALYWYRQSLGQGLEFLIYFQGNSAPDKSGLPSDRFSAERTGGSVSTLTIQRTQQEDSAVYLCASSSLPGFTYEQYFGPGTRLTVT.